This T cell receptor beta chain was recorded in a study of shared clonotypes between healthy human individuals. The CDR3 has 15 amino acids. CDR1 and CDR2 (germline): SGHDN, FVKESK. Germline trimming cut 1 base from V and 8 bases from J; bases unmatched to any gene: 8. Sequencing was performed with immunoSEQ multiplex PCR; in TCRdb, only in-frame clones are kept and a portion is missing. The table includes about 360,000 clones, around 67% detected once. The receptor was isolated from a man under 40 in good health. Sequencing was carried out using memory CD4+ T cells sorted from blood. Documented subset: CD45RA-negative fraction. The chain carries TRBV14 and TRBJ1-2, with TRBD1 identical over 9 bases. The CDR3 sequence: CASSQVHRGLWGYTF. In DNA, the CDR3 is TGTGCCAGCAGCCAAGTGCACAGGGGGCTGTGGGGCTACACCTTC.